This is a list of T cell receptor beta chains from one sample in a study of shared clonotypes between healthy human individuals. Some clones are missing from TCRdb's copy, which holds only in-frame ones; the method was immunoSEQ multiplex PCR. The sample lists approximately 530,000 clones, less than 96% occurring once. The sequencing sample was made of naive CD4+ T cells sorted from blood. The source of these receptors is a woman aged 25 to 39 in good health. Each CDR3 is given without its conserved first and last residue. The listing skips clone size in some rows; elsewhere it reads once, few, many or a size class.

ASSQEGTGNQPQH | once | TRBV4-1
ASSQAGDRGRRDTQY | - | TRBV4-1
ASSAENTEAF | - | TRBV7-9
ASSPPGTGNEQF | - | TRBV18
ASRSLRISGDNEQF | - | TRBV4-1
ASSSRGRNSPLH | - | TRBV27
AAGDSNSPLH | - | TRBV28
AWSGQHNQPQH | once | TRBV30
ASTPGTSGSGELF | - | TRBV19
ASSSGLAGGQETQY | - | TRBV10-2
ASSQPGEQY | - | TRBV4-1
ASGGRVGYEQY | - | TRBV28
ASSLPPNMYEQY | - | TRBV7-2
ASKSGSGTGELF | - | TRBV11-3
ASSVYGGYGYT | once | TRBV7-9
ASSAGTSNNNEQF | - | TRBV6-4
ASSIGGRIQETQY | once | TRBV19
ASSSPSLPGATYEQY | - | TRBV19
AISAGTGLDTQY | - | TRBV10-3
ASSFNRAGGYT | - | TRBV5-5
ASSQAFRTVARSYEQY | - | TRBV4-1
ASSPGLGQGVIWGSPLH | - | TRBV27
ASRKLSTRGRNTIY | - | TRBV7-2
ASRVVGGPGDEQF | once | TRBV27
ASPRELSYNEQF | - | TRBV5-8
ASSPRTSGDNHNEQF | once | TRBV18
ASSLYMNTEAF | - | TRBV28
ASSQQVNTEAF | once | TRBV2
ASSPGRETQY | - | TRBV18
ASSQPGEFRQY | - | TRBV14
ASSSGQSSYEQY | once | TRBV7-2
AWSFQNTGELF | once | TRBV30
ASSLRVLYEQF | - | TRBV11-3
ASSFQGKDTEAF | - | TRBV7-3
ATSRDLVLGAGKLF | - | TRBV15
ASAPLNSGRANEQF | - | TRBV2
AWSGTTDTQY | once | TRBV30
ASSDVILNTEAF | - | TRBV2
ASSLEDREQY | - | TRBV28
ASSVEGARIIDTQY | once | TRBV9
ASSTGRGGNTEAF | - | TRBV9
AIQGADGYT | - | TRBV7-9
ASTYHHTQY | - | TRBV6-5
ASSDTGHLKTEAF | - | TRBV19
ASSETTSGNEQF | - | TRBV18
ASSLTRVLDTQY | once | TRBV27
ASSLGHGGEETQY | - | TRBV5-1
ASSPGLQETQY | - | TRBV18
ASSYGGTHSYEQY | - | TRBV28
ASSDPRDGSSYEQY | - | TRBV11-2